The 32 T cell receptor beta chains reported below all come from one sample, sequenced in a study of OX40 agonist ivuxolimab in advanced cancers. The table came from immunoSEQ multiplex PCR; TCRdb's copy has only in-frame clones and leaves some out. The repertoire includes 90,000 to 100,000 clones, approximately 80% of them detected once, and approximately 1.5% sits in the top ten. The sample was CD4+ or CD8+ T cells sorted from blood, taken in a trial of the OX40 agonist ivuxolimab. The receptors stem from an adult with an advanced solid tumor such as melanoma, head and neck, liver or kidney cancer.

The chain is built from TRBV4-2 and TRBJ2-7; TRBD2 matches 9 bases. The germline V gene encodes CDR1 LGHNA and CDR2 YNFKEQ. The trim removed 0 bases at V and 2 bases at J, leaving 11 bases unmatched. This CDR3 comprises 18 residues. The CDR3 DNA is TGTGCCAGCAGCCAAGACTCCGGCGGTAGCGGGAGCCCCTACGAGCAGTACTTC. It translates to CASSQDSGGSGSPYEQYF.

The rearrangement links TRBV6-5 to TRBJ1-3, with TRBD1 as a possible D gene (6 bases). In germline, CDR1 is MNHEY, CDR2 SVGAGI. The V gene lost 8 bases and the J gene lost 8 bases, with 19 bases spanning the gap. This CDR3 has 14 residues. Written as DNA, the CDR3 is TGTGCCAGCTCAAAACAGGGAATCCGAGACACCATATATTTT. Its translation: CASSKQGIRDTIYF.

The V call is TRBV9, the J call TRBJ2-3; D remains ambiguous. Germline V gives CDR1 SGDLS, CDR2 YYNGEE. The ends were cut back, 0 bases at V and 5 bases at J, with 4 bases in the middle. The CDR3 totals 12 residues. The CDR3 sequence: CASSVDGDTQYF. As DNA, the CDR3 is TGTGCCAGCAGCGTAGACGGAGATACGCAGTATTTT.

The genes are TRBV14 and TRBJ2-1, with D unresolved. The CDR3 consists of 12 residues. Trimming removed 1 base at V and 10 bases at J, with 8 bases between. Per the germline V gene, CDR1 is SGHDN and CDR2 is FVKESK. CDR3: CASSQVPTEQFF. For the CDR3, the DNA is TGTGCCAGCAGCCAAGTACCGACAGAGCAGTTCTTC.

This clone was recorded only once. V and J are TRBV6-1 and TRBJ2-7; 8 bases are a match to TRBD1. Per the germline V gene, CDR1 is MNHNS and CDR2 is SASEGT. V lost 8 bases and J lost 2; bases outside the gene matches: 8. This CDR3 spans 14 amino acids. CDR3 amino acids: CASHLDRGPYEQYF. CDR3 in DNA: TGTGCCAGCCATCTAGACAGGGGTCCCTACGAGCAGTACTTC.

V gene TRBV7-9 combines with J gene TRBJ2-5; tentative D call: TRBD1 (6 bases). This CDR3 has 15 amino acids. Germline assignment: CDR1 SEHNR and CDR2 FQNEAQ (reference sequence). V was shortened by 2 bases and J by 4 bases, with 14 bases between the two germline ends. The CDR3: CASSLTVTGPETQYF. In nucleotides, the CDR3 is TGTGCCAGCAGCTTAACCGTGACAGGTCCAGAGACCCAGTACTTC.

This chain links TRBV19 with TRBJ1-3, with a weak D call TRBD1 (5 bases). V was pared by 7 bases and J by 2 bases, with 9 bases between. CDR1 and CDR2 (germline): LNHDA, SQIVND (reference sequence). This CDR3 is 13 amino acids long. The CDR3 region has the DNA TGTGCCAGTACCAGGGTACCTGGAAACACCATATATTTT. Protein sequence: CASTRVPGNTIYF. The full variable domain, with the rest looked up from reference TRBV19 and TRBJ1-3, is DGGITQSPKYLFRKEGQNVTLSCEQNLNHDAMYWYRQDPGQGLRLIYYSQIVNDFQKGDIAEGYSVSREKKESFPLTVTSAQKNPTAFYLCASTRVPGNTIYFGEGSWLTVV.

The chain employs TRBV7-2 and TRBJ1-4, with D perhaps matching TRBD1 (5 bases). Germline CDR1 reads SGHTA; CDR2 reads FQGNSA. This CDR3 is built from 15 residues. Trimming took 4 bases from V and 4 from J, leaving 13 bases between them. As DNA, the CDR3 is TGTGCCAGCAGCTCGGGGGGGACTTTTAATGAAAAACTGTTTTTT. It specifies CASSSGGTFNEKLFF.

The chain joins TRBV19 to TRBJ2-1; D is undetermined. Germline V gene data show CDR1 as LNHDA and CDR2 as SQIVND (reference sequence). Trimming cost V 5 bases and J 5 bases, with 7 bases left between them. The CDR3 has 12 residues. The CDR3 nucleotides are TGTGCCAGTAGTCCCACACACAATGAGCAGTTCTTC. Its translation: CASSPTHNEQFF.

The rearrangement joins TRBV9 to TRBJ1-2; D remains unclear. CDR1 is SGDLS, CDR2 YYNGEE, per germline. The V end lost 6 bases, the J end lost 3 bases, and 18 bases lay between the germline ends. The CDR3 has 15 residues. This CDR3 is CASTRSLGAYYGYTF. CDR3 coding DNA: TGTGCCAGCACCCGCTCCCTTGGTGCCTACTATGGCTACACCTTC. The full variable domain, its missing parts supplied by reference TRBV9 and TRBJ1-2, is DSGVTQTPKHLITATGQRVTLRCSPRSGDLSVYWYQQSLDQGLQFLIQYYNGEERAKGNILERFSAQQFPDLHSELNLSSLELGDSALYFCASTRSLGAYYGYTFGSGTRLTVV.

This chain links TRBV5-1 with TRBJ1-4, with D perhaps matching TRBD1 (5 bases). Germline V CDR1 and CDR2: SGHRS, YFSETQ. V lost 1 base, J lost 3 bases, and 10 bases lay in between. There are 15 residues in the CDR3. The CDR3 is CASSLTGTPNEKLFF. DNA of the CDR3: TGCGCCAGCAGCTTGACGGGGACTCCTAATGAAAAACTGTTTTTT.

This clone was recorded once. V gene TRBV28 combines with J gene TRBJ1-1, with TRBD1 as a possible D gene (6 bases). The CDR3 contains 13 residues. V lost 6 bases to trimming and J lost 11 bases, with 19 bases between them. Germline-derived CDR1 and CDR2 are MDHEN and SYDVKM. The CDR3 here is CASSLPDRGRAFF. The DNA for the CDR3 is TGTGCCAGCAGCCTACCGGATCGGGGGCGTGCTTTCTTT.

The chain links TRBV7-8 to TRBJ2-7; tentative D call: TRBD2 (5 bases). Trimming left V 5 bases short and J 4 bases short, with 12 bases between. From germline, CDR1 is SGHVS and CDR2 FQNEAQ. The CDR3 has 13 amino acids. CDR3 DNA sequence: TGTGCCAGCAGCCACTCGGGGTCGTACGAGCAGTACTTC. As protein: CASSHSGSYEQYF.

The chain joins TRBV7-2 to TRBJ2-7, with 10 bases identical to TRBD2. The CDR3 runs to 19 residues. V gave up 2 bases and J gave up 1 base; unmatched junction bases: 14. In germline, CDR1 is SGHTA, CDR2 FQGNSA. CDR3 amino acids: CASSLRGASGSSYSYEQYF. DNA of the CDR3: TGTGCCAGCAGCTTACGGGGGGCTAGCGGGAGTTCCTATTCCTACGAGCAGTACTTC. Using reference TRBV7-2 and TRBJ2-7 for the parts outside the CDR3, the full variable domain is GAGVSQSPSNKVTEKGKDVELRCDPISGHTALYWYRQSLGQGLEFLIYFQGNSAPDKSGLPSDRFSAERTGGSVSTLTIQRTQQEDSAVYLCASSLRGASGSSYSYEQYFGPGTRLTVT.

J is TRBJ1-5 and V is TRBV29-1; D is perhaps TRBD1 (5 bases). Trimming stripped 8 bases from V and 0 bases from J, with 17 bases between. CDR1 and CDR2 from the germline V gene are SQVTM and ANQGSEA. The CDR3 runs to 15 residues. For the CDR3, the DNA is TGCAGCATCCGTTGGGGGGGGAATAGCAATCAGCCCCAGCATTTT. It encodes CSIRWGGNSNQPQHF. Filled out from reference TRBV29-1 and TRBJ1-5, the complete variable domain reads SAVISQKPSRDICQRGTSLTIQCQVDSQVTMMFWYRQQPGQSLTLIATANQGSEATYESGFVIDKFPISRPNLTFSTLTVSNMSPEDSSIYLCSIRWGGNSNQPQHFGDGTRLSIL.

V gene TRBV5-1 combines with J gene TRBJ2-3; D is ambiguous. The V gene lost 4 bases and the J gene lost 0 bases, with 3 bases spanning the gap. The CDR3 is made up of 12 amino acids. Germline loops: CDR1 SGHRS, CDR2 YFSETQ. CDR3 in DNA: TGCGCCAGCAGCGAGAGCACAGATACGCAGTATTTT. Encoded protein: CASSESTDTQYF.

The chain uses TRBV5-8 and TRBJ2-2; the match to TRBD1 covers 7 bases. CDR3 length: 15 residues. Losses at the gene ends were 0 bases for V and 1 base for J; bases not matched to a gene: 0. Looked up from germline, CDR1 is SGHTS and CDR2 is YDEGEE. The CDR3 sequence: CASSLGQGNTGELFF. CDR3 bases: TGTGCCAGCAGCTTGGGACAGGGGAACACCGGGGAGCTGTTTTTT.

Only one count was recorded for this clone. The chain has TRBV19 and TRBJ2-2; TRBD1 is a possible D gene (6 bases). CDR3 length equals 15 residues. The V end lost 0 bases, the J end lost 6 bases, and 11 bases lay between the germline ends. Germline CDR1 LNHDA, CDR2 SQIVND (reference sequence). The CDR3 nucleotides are TGTGCCAGTAGTATAGATCGCAGGGGTTCCGGGGAGCTGTTTTTT. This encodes CASSIDRRGSGELFF.

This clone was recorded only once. For the CDR3, the DNA is TGTGCCAGTAGTATCACTAGCGGGGCTTTAGATACGCAGTATTTT. Translated: CASSITSGALDTQYF. The V gene is TRBV19, the J gene TRBJ2-3, with 10 bases identical to TRBD2. Germline V gene data show CDR1 as LNHDA and CDR2 as SQIVND (reference sequence). Trimming at V came to 3 bases and at J to 5 bases, leaving 5 bases not matched to a gene. The CDR3 spans 15 residues.

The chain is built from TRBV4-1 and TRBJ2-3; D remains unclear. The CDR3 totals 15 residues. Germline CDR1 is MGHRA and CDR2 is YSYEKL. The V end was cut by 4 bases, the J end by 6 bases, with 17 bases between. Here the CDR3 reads CASSPTSAPRDTQYF. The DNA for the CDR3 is TGCGCCAGCAGCCCCACCTCGGCGCCTAGGGATACGCAGTATTTT.

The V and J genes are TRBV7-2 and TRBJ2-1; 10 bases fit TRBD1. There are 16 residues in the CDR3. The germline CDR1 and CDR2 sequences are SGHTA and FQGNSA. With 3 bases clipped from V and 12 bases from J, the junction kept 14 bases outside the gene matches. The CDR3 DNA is TGTGCCAGCAGCTTGAGCCGGGACAGGGGAGGGACTCGGCAGTTCTTC. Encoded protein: CASSLSRDRGGTRQFF.

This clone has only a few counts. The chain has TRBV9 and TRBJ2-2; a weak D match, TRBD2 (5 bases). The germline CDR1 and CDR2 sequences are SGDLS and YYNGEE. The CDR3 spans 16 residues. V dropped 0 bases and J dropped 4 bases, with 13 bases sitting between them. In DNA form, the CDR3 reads TGTGCCAGCAGCGTAGCTACGGGGATTCGCACCGGGGAGCTGTTTTTT. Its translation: CASSVATGIRTGELFF.

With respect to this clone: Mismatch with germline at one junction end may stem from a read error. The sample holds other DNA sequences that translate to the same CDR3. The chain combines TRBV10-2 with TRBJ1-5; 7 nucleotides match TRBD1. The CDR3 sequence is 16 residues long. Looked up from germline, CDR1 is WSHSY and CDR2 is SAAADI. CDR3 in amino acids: CASRGGTANSNQPQHF. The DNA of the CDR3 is TGTGCCAGCAGGGGGGGGACGGCGAATAGCAATCAGCCCCAGCATTTT.

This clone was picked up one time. The CDR3 reads CASSDSQLAGFGYEQYF. The CDR3 DNA is TGTGCCAGTAGTGATTCGCAACTAGCGGGATTCGGCTACGAGCAGTACTTC. The chain recombines TRBV19 with TRBJ2-7, with TRBD2 matching 10 bases. Per the germline V gene, CDR1 is LNHDA and CDR2 is SQIVND (reference sequence). Trimming took 5 bases from V and 3 from J; bases not matched to a gene: 13. CDR3 length equals 17 residues.

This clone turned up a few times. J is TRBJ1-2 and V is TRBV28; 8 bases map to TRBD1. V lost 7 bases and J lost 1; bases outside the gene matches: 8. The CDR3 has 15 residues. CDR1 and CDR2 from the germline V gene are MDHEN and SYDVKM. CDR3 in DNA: TGTGCCAGCAACCTAGGACAGGGCTTTAACTATGGCTACACCTTC. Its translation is CASNLGQGFNYGYTF.

The CDR3 here is CASSQTPNTEAFF. The CDR3 nucleotides are TGTGCCAGCAGTCAAACACCGAACACTGAAGCTTTCTTT. The chain couples TRBV7-3 to TRBJ1-1; D uncertain. The CDR3 consists of 13 residues. V lost 6 bases to trimming and J lost 1 base, with 9 bases between them. Per the germline V gene, CDR1 is SGHTA and CDR2 is FQGTGA.

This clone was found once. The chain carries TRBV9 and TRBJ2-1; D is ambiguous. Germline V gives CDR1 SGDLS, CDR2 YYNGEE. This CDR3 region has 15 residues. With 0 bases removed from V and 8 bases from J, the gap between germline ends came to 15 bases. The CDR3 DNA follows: TGTGCCAGCAGCGTAGTCCACTTTATTATCGATGAGCAGTTCTTC. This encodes CASSVVHFIIDEQFF.

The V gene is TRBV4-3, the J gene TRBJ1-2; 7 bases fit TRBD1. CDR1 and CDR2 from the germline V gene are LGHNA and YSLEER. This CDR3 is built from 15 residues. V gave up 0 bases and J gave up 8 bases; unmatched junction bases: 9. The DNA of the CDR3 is TGCGCCAGCAGCCAAGATTCCCCAGGGGGACGGGGCTACACCTTC. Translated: CASSQDSPGGRGYTF.

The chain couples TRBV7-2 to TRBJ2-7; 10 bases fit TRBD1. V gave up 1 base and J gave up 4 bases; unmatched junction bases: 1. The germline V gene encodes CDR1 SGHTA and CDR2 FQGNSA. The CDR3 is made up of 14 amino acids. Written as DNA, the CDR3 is TGTGCCAGCAGCTTAGGACAGGGGGCTTACGAGCAGTACTTC. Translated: CASSLGQGAYEQYF.

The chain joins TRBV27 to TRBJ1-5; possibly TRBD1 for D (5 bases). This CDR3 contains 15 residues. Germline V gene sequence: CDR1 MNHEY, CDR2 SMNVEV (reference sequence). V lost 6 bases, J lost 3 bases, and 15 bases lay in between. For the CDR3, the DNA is TGTGCCAGCAGAACCACCGACAGTGACAATCAGCCCCAGCATTTT. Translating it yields CASRTTDSDNQPQHF.

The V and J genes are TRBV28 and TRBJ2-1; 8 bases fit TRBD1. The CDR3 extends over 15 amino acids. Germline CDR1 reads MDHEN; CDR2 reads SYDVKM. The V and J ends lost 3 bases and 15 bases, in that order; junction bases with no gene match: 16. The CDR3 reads CASSFPGTGAALPFF. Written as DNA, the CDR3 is TGTGCCAGCAGTTTCCCCGGGACAGGAGCGGCCCTGCCGTTCTTC. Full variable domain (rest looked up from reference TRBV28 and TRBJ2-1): DVKVTQSSRYLVKRTGEKVFLECVQDMDHENMFWYRQDPGLGLRLIYFSYDVKMKEKGDIPEGYSVSREKKERFSLILESASTNQTSMYLCASSFPGTGAALPFFGPGTRLTVL.

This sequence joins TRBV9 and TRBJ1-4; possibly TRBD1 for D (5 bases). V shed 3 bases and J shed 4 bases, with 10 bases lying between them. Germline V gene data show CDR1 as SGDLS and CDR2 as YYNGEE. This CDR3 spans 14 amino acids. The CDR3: CASSAGRINEKLFF. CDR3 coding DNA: TGTGCCAGCAGCGCGGGACGGATTAATGAAAAACTGTTTTTT. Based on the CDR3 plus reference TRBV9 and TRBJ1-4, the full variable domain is DSGVTQTPKHLITATGQRVTLRCSPRSGDLSVYWYQQSLDQGLQFLIQYYNGEERAKGNILERFSAQQFPDLHSELNLSSLELGDSALYFCASSAGRINEKLFFGSGTQLSVL.